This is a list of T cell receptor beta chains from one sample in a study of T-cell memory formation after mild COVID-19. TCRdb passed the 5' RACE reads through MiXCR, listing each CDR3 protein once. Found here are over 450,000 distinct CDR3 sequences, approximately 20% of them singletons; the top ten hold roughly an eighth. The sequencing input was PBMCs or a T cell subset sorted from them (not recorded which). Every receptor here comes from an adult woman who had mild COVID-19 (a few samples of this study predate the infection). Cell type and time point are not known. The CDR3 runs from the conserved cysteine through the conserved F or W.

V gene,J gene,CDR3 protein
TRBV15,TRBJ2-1,CATSRDFGTSGDNEQFF
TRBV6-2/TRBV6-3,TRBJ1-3,CASRGQGHSGNTIYF
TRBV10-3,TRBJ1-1,CAISGGGNTEAFF
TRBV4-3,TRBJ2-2,CASSPLGSSGRGTGELFF
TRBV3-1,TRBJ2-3,CASSQASGGTQYF
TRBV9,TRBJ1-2,CASSPGTGGGGYTF
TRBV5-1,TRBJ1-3,CASSTDGSSGNTIYF
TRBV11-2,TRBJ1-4,CASTPRGGRQGDEKLFF
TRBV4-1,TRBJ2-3,CASSQDDNYSDTQYF
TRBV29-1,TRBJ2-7,CSVEDLADEQYF
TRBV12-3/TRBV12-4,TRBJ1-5,CASSFGRALANQPQHF
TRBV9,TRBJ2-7,CASSHPHTGDSYEQYF
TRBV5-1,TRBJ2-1,CASSLEQGPFKQFF
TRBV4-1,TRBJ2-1,CASSPRLSSGGSNEQFF
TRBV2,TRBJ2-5,CASSEATTSSETQYF
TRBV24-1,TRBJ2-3,CATSDLTGSGRVADTQYF
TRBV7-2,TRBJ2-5,CASSLLPGTGRETQYF
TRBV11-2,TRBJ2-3,CASSTQRGAITDTQYF
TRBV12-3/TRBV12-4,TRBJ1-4,CASRSGTLNEKLFF
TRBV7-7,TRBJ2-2,CASSPMRANTGELFF
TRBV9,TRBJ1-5,CASSATLDRLEPQHF
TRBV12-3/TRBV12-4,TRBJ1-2,CASSLGRGFYGYTF
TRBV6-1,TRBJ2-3,CASSEYAGSSTDTQYF
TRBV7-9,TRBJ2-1,CASSLRGVPYNEQFF
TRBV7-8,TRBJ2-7,CASSLEIAGESLGHEQYF
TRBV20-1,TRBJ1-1,CSALGQLGTEAFF
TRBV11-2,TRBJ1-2,CASSFTGTSINYGYTF
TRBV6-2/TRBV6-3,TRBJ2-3,CASSGAGGGADTQYF
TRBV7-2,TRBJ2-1,CASSPSGGEQFF
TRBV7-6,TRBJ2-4,CASSFSSKNIQYF
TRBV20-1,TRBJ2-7,CSARVPGRGYEQYF
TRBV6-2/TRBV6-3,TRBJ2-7,CASSYQRGLSYEQYF